The 19 T cell receptor beta chains given below trace back to one sample, sequenced in a study of shared clonotypes between healthy human individuals. Method: immunoSEQ multiplex PCR; TCRdb's copy keeps in-frame clones and lacks some. The profile shows some 1 million clones, 75% of them singletons. The sequencing input was memory CD4+ T cells sorted from blood. The subset denotes: CD45RA-negative fraction. The source is a man younger than 35 in good health.

The rearrangement joins TRBV5-4 to TRBJ1-1; 10 positions agree with TRBD1. Germline assignment: CDR1 SGHNT and CDR2 YYREEE (reference sequence). Losses at the gene ends were 4 bases for V and 1 base for J; bases not matched to a gene: 7. This CDR3 has 16 residues. CDR3 DNA sequence: TGTGCCAGCAGCCGGACAGGGGGTCTAGGGAACACTGAAGCTTTCTTT. It translates to CASSRTGGLGNTEAFF.

V is TRBV7-2 and J is TRBJ2-1; the match to TRBD2 covers 11 bases. The J segment lost 6 bases and the V segment lost 3 bases, leaving 7 bases of the junction unmatched. This CDR3 region has 16 residues. The germline gives CDR1 SGHTA, CDR2 FQGNSA. The CDR3 DNA follows: TGTGCCAGCAGCTTTTTGGGTCTAGCGGGGGGCAATGAGCAGTTCTTC. This translates into CASSFLGLAGGNEQFF.

In this sample, this clone turned up a few times. The chain combines TRBV18 with TRBJ2-5; D may be TRBD2 (6 bases). The germline V and J ends were trimmed by 4 bases and 4 bases, with 13 bases remaining between them. CDR3 length: 14 residues. Looked up from germline, CDR1 is KGHSH and CDR2 is LQKENI. CDR3 protein: CASSRAGLGETQYF. CDR3 nucleotides: TGTGCCAGCTCACGGGCGGGATTGGGAGAGACCCAGTACTTC.

This rearrangement joins TRBV11-2 to TRBJ2-7; TRBD1 matches 7 bases. This CDR3 contains 14 residues. V gave up 4 bases and J gave up 6 bases; unmatched junction bases: 9. Germline CDR1 reads SGHAT; CDR2 reads FQNNGV. The CDR3 nucleotides read TGTGCCAGCAGCTCGCCGGGACAGCGGAGCGAGCAGTACTTC. It yields the protein CASSSPGQRSEQYF. The complete variable domain, with remaining parts taken from reference TRBV11-2 and TRBJ2-7, reads EAGVAQSPRYKIIEKRQSVAFWCNPISGHATLYWYQQILGQGPKLLIQFQNNGVVDDSQLPKDRFSAERLKGVDSTLKIQPAKLEDSAVYLCASSSPGQRSEQYFGPGTRLTVT.

J is TRBJ2-7 and V is TRBV6-6; D is unresolved. V lost 2 bases and J 5 bases, leaving 10 bases between the germline ends. CDR3 length: 13 residues. Per the germline V gene, CDR1 is MNHNY and CDR2 is SVGAGI (reference sequence). CDR3 in amino acids: CASSYPLGNEQYF. The CDR3 bases are TGTGCCAGCAGTTACCCCCTCGGCAACGAGCAGTACTTC.

The gene calls are TRBV6-1 and TRBJ1-2, with a weak D call TRBD1 (6 bases). CDR1 is MNHNS, CDR2 SASEGT, per germline. The length of the CDR3 is 14 residues. V was cut by 2 bases and J by 5 bases, with 12 bases left in between. In DNA form, the CDR3 reads TGTGCCAGCAGTGAATCGGGGGCGCGGTATGGCTACACCTTC. Translating it yields CASSESGARYGYTF.

The J gene is TRBJ2-7, the V gene TRBV11-2; D is ambiguous. Germline-derived CDR1 and CDR2 are SGHAT and FQNNGV. Trimming cost V 1 base and J 2 bases, with 12 bases left between them. The CDR3 loop spans 15 amino acids. CDR3: CASSLGRADTYEQYF. CDR3 nucleotides: TGTGCCAGCAGCTTAGGAAGGGCAGATACCTACGAGCAGTACTTC. Together with reference TRBV11-2 and TRBJ2-7, the CDR3 gives the full variable domain: EAGVAQSPRYKIIEKRQSVAFWCNPISGHATLYWYQQILGQGPKLLIQFQNNGVVDDSQLPKDRFSAERLKGVDSTLKIQPAKLEDSAVYLCASSLGRADTYEQYFGPGTRLTVT.

The rearrangement links TRBV6-1 to TRBJ2-2, with TRBD1 matching 8 bases. Germline CDR1 is MNHNS and CDR2 is SASEGT. CDR3 length equals 14 residues. Trimming cost V 0 bases and J 8 bases; bases outside gene matches: 2. CDR3 sequence reads: CASSEAQGAGELFF. In nucleotides, the CDR3 is TGTGCCAGCAGTGAAGCGCAGGGGGCGGGGGAGCTGTTTTTT.

The chain couples TRBV12-5 to TRBJ1-1, with TRBD1 identical over 8 bases. Germline lookup yields CDR1 LGHNT and CDR2 FRNRAP. V shed 6 bases and J 9 bases; nucleotides not matched to a gene: 15. The CDR3 loop spans 15 amino acids. CDR3 amino acids: CASGRDGQGKSKAFF. CDR3 bases: TGTGCTAGTGGCCGAGATGGACAGGGAAAGAGTAAAGCTTTCTTT. The full variable domain, with the rest looked up from reference TRBV12-5 and TRBJ1-1, is DARVTQTPRHKVTEMGQEVTMRCQPILGHNTVFWYRQTMMQGLELLAYFRNRAPLDDSGMPKDRFSAEMPDATLATLKIQPSEPRDSAVYFCASGRDGQGKSKAFFGQGTRLTVV.

This clone was picked up a small number of times. The chain uses TRBV19 and TRBJ1-1, with 11 bases identical to TRBD1. Germline values: CDR1 LNHDA, CDR2 SQIVND (reference sequence). The CDR3 contains 16 residues. The ends lost 6 bases at V and 3 bases at J; junction bases unmatched: 9. The CDR3 region is CASSRRGGQGDTEAFF. For the CDR3, the DNA is TGTGCCAGTAGCCGCCGTGGGGGACAGGGGGACACTGAAGCTTTCTTT.

The gene calls are TRBV11-2 and TRBJ2-1; a weak D match, TRBD2 (7 bases). V was pared by 2 bases and J by 2 bases, with 10 bases between. Germline V gives CDR1 SGHAT, CDR2 FQNNGV. The CDR3 spans 15 residues. The chain's CDR3 is CASSLTGGPYNEQFF. The CDR3 region has the DNA TGTGCCAGCAGCTTAACGGGGGGCCCCTACAATGAGCAGTTCTTC.

V is TRBV30 and J is TRBJ2-7; D gene ambiguous. V was trimmed by 7 bases and J by 6 bases, leaving 16 bases between them. The germline gives CDR1 GTSNPN, CDR2 SVGIG (reference sequence). The CDR3 sequence is 12 residues long. CDR3 sequence: CASSSGRTEQYF. The CDR3 DNA reads TGTGCCTCAAGCTCGGGTAGGACCGAGCAGTACTTC.

The rearrangement uses TRBV6-1 and TRBJ1-2, with a possible D match to TRBD1 (5 bases). Looked up from germline, CDR1 is MNHNS and CDR2 is SASEGT. The CDR3 covers 14 residues. V lost 6 bases and J 1 base, leaving 12 bases between the germline ends. The CDR3 DNA reads TGTGCCAGCAGCCGAACCGACAGTAACTATGGCTACACCTTC. Amino acids: CASSRTDSNYGYTF.

This clone was seen once. The V and J genes are TRBV27 and TRBJ1-5; D is perhaps TRBD1 (5 bases). This CDR3 spans 15 amino acids. V lost 2 bases, J lost 5 bases, and 13 bases lay in between. Germline CDR1 reads MNHEY; CDR2 reads SMNVEV (reference sequence). The CDR3 nucleotides read TGTGCCAGCAGTTTACAGGGATGGAGCCATCAGCCCCAGCATTTT. It specifies CASSLQGWSHQPQHF.

The chain joins TRBV27 to TRBJ1-1; D is unresolved. The germline gives CDR1 MNHEY, CDR2 SMNVEV (reference sequence). The CDR3 loop spans 14 amino acids. Trimming shortened V by 2 bases and J by 5 bases, and 12 bases separated the two germline ends. CDR3 amino acids: CASSLTRSRTEAFF. CDR3 in DNA: TGTGCCAGCAGTTTAACCAGGTCGCGGACTGAAGCTTTCTTT.

The chain uses TRBV6-1 and TRBJ2-7; TRBD2 matches at 8 bases. The length of the CDR3 is 13 residues. The ends lost 8 bases at V and 3 bases at J; junction bases unmatched: 6. Germline V gene lookup returns CDR1 MNHNS and CDR2 SASEGT. The CDR3 region has the DNA TGTGCCAGCGGAGCGGGGGTTTACTACGAGCAGTACTTC. Translation: CASGAGVYYEQYF.

The chain combines TRBV6-5 with TRBJ2-1; no definite D call. Germline V gene data show CDR1 as MNHEY and CDR2 as SVGAGI. Trimming took 6 bases from V and 6 from J, leaving 12 bases between them. CDR3 length equals 13 residues. The CDR3 reads CASRPPGANEQFF. CDR3 sequence (DNA): TGTGCCAGCAGACCTCCAGGTGCCAATGAGCAGTTCTTC.

The chain has TRBV7-6 and TRBJ2-2, with 13 nucleotides matching TRBD2. The CDR3 is 16 amino acids. V shed 1 base and J 6 bases; nucleotides not matched to a gene: 2. CDR1 is SGHVS, CDR2 FNYEAQ, per germline. Here the CDR3 DNA reads TGTGCCAGCAGCTTAGAACTAGCGGGAGGGCCCGGGGAGCTGTTTTTT. As protein: CASSLELAGGPGELFF.

The rearrangement joins TRBV4-1 to TRBJ1-2; 7 bases agree with TRBD1. Unmatched junction bases numbered 5, after V lost 7 bases and J lost 0 bases. The CDR3 is made up of 14 amino acids. Germline CDR1 and CDR2: MGHRA and YSYEKL. For the CDR3, the DNA is TGCGCCAGCACCTTGGACAGGTCTAACTATGGCTACACCTTC. Translating it yields CASTLDRSNYGYTF.